Reported below is one T cell receptor (beta chain). The antigen remains undetermined. Trimming cost V 5 bases and J 2 bases, with 10 bases left between them. Germline values: CDR1 MDHEN, CDR2 SYDVKM. This CDR3 has 13 amino acids. Clones were sequenced by immunoSEQ multiplex PCR, and TCRdb holds only the in-frame ones, with some missing. The data hold over 1,500 clones, with approximately 89% observed a single time. This sample stems from a study of circulating tumor DNA in untreated peripheral T-cell lymphoma. Notes on the study in general: In about 70% of patients, tumor-specific clonotypes were identified.

The V gene is TRBV28, the J gene TRBJ2-7; D is possibly TRBD1 (6 bases). The sample was tumor tissue. This receptor was identified in a human donor with peripheral T-cell lymphoma. The CDR3 sequence is CASSPRTAYEQYF. The CDR3 nucleotides are TGTGCCAGCAGTCCCAGGACAGCCTACGAGCAGTACTTC.